This TCR beta chain was found in a study of shared clonotypes between healthy human individuals. Looking at the study overall: For every donor, three CD4 naive, three CD4 memory, two CD8 naive and one CD8 memory plates were used. Study-wide points: Among the subsets, naive ones generally showed larger estimated richness than memory ones.

Per the germline V gene, CDR1 is SNHLY and CDR2 is FYNNEI. V lost 11 bases to trimming and J lost 4 bases; unmatched junction nucleotides: 5. CDR3 size: 11 residues. With respect to this clone: The antigen remains undetermined.

CD4+ cells were split into CD45RA+ naive and CD45RA-negative memory subsets. In the study's own analysis: ImmunoSEQ only sent back junction sequences with no quality scores, so filtering was done differently. Repertoires were generated with immunoSEQ multiplex PCR, while TCRdb's copy carries only in-frame clones and drops some. That table supplies the V and J calls and clone size; D and trimming were determined from the DNA. The sample holds under 2.5 million clones, about 90% seen once. Sequencing was performed on naive CD4+ T cells from PBMCs. Subset specified: CD45RA+ positively selected. V usage is TRBV2 and J usage is TRBJ2-7; TRBD1 matches at 7 bases. The receptor comes from a man younger than 35 in good health. Some clones in this sample may be carry-over from other donors' samples. CDR3 region: CASGQLYEQYF. CDR3 DNA: TGTGCCTCGGGACAGCTATACGAGCAGTACTTC.